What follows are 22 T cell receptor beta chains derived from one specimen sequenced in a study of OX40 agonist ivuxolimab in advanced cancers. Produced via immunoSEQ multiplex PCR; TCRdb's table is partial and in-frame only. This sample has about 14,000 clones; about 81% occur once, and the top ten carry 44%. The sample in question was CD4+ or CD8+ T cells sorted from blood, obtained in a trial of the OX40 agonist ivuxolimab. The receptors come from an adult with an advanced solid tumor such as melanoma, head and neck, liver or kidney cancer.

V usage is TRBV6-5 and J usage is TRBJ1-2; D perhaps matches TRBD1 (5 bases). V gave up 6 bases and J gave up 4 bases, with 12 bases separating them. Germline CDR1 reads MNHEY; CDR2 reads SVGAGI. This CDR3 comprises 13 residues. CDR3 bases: TGTGCCAGCAGCCCCGGGGGGTCCTATGGCTACACCTTC. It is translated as CASSPGGSYGYTF.

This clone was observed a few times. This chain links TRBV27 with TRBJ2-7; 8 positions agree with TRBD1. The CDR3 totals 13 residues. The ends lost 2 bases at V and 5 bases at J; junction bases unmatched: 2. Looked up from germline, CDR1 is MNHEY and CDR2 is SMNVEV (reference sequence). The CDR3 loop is CASSLQGANEQYF. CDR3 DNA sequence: TGTGCCAGCAGTTTACAGGGGGCCAACGAGCAGTACTTC.

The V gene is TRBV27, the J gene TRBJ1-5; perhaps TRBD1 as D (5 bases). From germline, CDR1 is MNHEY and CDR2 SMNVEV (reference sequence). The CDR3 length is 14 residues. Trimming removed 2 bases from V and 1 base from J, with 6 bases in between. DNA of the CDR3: TGTGCCAGCAGTTTAGGGGACAGCAATCAGCCCCAGCATTTT. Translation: CASSLGDSNQPQHF.

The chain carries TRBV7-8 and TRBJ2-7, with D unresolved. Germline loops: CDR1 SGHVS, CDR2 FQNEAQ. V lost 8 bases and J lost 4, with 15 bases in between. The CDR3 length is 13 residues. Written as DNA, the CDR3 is TGTGCCAGCTCCAGAGGCACGCAGTACGAGCAGTACTTC. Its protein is CASSRGTQYEQYF.

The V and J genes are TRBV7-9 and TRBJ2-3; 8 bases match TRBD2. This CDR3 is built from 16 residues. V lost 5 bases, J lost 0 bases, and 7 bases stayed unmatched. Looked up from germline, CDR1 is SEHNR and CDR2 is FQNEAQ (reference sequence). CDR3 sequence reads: CASSDPTSVSTDTQYF. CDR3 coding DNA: TGTGCCAGCAGCGACCCGACTAGCGTCAGCACAGATACGCAGTATTTT.

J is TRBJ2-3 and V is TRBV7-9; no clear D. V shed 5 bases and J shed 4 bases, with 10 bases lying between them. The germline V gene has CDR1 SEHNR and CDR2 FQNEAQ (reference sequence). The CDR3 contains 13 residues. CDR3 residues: CASSPPSADTQYF. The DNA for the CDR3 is TGTGCCAGCAGCCCTCCGTCGGCAGATACGCAGTATTTT.

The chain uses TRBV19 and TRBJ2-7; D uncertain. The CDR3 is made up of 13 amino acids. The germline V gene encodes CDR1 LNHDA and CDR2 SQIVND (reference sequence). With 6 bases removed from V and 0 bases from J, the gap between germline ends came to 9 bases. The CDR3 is CASRGKGSYEQYF. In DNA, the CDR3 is TGTGCCAGTAGAGGAAAGGGCTCCTACGAGCAGTACTTC.

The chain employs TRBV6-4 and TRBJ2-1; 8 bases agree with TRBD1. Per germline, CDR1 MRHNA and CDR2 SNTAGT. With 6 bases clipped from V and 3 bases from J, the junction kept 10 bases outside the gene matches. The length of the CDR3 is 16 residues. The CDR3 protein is CASSPWGTGDYNEQFF. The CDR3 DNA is TGTGCCAGCAGCCCGTGGGGGACAGGAGACTACAATGAGCAGTTCTTC.

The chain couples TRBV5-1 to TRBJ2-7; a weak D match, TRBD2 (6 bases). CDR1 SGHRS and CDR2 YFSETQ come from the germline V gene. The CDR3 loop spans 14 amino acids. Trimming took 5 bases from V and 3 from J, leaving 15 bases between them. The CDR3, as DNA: TGCGCCAGCAGAAATCCCGGGGGTAGCTACGAGCAGTACTTC. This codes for CASRNPGGSYEQYF.

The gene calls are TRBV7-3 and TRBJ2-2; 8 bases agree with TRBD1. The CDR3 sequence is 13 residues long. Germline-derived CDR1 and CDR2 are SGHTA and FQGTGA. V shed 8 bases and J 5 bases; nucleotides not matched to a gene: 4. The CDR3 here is CASGTGRTGELFF. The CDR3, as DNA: TGTGCCAGCGGGACAGGACGTACCGGGGAGCTGTTTTTT.

CDR3 in amino acids: CASSLAWTNYNEQFF. DNA of the CDR3: TGTGCCAGCAGCTTGGCCTGGACTAACTACAATGAGCAGTTCTTC. This chain links TRBV5-4 with TRBJ2-1; tentative D call: TRBD2 (6 bases). This CDR3 spans 15 amino acids. V was trimmed by 0 bases and J by 3 bases, leaving 10 bases between them. The germline V gene has CDR1 SGHNT and CDR2 YYREEE (reference sequence).

The CDR3 DNA is TGTGCCAGCAGTTTGGGTCGGGACAGGGTGACACGGGGTACGCAGTATTTT. Encoded protein: CASSLGRDRVTRGTQYF. The chain uses TRBV27 and TRBJ2-3; 9 positions agree with TRBD1. Trimming removed 3 bases from V and 8 bases from J; junction bases left unmatched: 15. The CDR3 has 17 amino acids. Per germline, CDR1 MNHEY and CDR2 SMNVEV (reference sequence).

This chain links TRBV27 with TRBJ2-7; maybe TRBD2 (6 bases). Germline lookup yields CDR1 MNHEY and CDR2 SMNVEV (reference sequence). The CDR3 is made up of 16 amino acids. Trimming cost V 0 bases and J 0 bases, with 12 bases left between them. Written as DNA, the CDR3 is TGTGCCAGCAGTTTATCGGAGGGACTCCGCTCCTACGAGCAGTACTTC. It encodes CASSLSEGLRSYEQYF.

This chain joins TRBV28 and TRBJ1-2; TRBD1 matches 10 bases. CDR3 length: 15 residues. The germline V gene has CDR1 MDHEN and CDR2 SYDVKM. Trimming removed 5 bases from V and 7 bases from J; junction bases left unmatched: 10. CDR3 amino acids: CASSHFLTGGGGYTF. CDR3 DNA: TGTGCCAGCAGTCACTTCCTGACAGGGGGCGGTGGCTACACCTTC.

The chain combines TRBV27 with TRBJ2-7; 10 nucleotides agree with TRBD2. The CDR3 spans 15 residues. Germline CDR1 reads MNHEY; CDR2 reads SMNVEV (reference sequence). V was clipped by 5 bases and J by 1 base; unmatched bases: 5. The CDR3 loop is CASSHRLAGSYEQYF. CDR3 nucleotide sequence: TGTGCCAGCAGTCACAGACTAGCGGGTTCCTACGAGCAGTACTTC.

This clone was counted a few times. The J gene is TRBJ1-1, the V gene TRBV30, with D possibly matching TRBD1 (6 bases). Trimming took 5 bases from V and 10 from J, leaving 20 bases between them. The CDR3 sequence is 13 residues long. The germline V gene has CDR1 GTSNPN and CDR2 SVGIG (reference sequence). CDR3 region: CAWVNLPGDGAFF. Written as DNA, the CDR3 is TGTGCCTGGGTTAATCTTCCAGGGGACGGAGCTTTCTTT.

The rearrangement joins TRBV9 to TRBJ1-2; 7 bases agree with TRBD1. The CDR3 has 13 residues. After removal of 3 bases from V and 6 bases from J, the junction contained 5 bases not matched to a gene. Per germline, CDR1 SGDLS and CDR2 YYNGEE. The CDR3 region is CASSATQGNGYTF. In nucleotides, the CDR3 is TGTGCCAGCAGCGCGACACAGGGGAATGGCTACACCTTC. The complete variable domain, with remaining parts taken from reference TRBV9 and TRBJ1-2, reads DSGVTQTPKHLITATGQRVTLRCSPRSGDLSVYWYQQSLDQGLQFLIQYYNGEERAKGNILERFSAQQFPDLHSELNLSSLELGDSALYFCASSATQGNGYTFGSGTRLTVV.

The CDR3 nucleotides read TGTGCCAGCACGCACTCTGGGGCCAACGTCCTGACTTTC. It yields the protein CASTHSGANVLTF. The chain combines TRBV9 with TRBJ2-6; no definite D call. With 6 bases removed from V and 0 bases from J, the gap between germline ends came to 4 bases. Germline V gene lookup returns CDR1 SGDLS and CDR2 YYNGEE. The CDR3 runs to 13 residues.

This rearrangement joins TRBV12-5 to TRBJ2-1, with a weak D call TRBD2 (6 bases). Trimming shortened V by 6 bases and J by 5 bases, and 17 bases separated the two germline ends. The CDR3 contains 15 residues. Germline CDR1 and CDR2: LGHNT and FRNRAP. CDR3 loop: CASGPQSGHDNEQFF. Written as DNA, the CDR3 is TGTGCTAGTGGCCCCCAAAGCGGGCACGACAATGAGCAGTTCTTC.

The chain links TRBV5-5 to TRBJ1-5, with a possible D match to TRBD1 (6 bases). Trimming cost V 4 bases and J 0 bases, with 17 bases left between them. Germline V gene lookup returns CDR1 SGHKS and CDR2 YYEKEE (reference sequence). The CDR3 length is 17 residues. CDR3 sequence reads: CASSASGVPHSNQPQHF. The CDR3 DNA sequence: TGTGCCAGCAGCGCCTCAGGGGTTCCCCATAGCAATCAGCCCCAGCATTTT.

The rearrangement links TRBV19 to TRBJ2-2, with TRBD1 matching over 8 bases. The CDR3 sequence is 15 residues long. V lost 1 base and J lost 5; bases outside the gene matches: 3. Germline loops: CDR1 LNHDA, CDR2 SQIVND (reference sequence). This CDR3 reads CASSIGGQGTGELFF. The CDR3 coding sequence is TGTGCCAGTAGTATAGGAGGACAGGGAACCGGGGAGCTGTTTTTT.

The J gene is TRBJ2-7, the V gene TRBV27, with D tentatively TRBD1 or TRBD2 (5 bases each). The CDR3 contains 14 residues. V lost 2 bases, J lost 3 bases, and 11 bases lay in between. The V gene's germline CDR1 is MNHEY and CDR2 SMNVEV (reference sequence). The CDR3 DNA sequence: TGTGCCAGCAGTTTAACCGTGGGGGTCTACGAGCAGTACTTC. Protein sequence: CASSLTVGVYEQYF.